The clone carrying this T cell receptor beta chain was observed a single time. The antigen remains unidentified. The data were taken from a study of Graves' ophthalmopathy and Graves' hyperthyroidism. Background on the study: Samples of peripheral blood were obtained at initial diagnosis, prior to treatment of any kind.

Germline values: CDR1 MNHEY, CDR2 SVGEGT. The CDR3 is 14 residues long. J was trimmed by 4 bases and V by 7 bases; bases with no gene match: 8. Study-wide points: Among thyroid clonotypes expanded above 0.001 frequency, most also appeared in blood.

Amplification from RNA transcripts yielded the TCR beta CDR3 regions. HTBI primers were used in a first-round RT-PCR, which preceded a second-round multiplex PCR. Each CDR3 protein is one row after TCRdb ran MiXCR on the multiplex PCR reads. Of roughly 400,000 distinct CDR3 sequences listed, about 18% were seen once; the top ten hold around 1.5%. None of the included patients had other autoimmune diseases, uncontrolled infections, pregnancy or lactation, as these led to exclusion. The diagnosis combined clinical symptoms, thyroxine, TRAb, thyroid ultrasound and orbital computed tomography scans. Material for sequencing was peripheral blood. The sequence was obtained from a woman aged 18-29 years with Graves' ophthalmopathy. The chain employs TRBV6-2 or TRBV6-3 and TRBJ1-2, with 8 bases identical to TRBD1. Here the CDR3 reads CASTGQGKSYGYTF. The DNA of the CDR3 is TGTGCCAGCACCGGACAGGGAAAGTCCTATGGCTACACCTTC.